This T cell receptor beta chain was sequenced in a study of response to subunit inactivated influenza vaccine. TCRdb reprocessed the RT-PCR reads via MiXCR and lists one record per CDR3 protein. In the table there are around 570,000 distinct CDR3 sequences, about 11% of which are singletons. The V segment lost 4 bases and the J segment 6 bases; nucleotides outside the gene matches: 4. Germline CDR1 and CDR2: SNHLY and FYNNEI. This CDR3 is built from 14 residues. The same sample was also studied in work on T cells expressing NK-cell markers. From that second work: The TCR beta cDNA came from 5'RACE template switching with UMIs. Cells sorted as CD3+CD56+NKG2C+, CD3+CD56+NKG2C- and CD3+CD56-NKG2C+ T cells supplied the TCR beta repertoires.

The specimen comprised PBMCs from blood, sampled on the day of vaccination. This sequence was found in a man in his forties or fifties who received an inactivated influenza vaccine. V gene TRBV2 combines with J gene TRBJ2-7, with TRBD2 matching 12 bases. The CDR3 sequence is CASSGLAGASEQYF. The CDR3 DNA follows: TGTGCCAGCAGTGGACTAGCGGGAGCCAGCGAGCAGTACTTC.